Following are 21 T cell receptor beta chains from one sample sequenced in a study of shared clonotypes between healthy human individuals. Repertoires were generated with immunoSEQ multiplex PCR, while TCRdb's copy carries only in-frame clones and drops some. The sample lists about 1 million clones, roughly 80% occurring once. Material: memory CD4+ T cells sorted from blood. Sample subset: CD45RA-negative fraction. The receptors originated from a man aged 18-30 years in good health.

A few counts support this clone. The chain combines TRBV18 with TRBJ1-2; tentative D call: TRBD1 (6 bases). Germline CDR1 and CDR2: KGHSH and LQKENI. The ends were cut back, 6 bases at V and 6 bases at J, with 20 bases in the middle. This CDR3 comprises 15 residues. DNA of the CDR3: TGTGCCAGCTCGCTGATCCGGGACATAGTCGATGGCTACACCTTC. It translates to CASSLIRDIVDGYTF. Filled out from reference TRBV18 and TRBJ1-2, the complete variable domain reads NAGVMQNPRHLVRRRGQEARLRCSPMKGHSHVYWYRQLPEEGLKFMVYLQKENIIDESGMPKERFSAEFPKEGPSILRIQQVVRGDSAAYFCASSLIRDIVDGYTFGSGTRLTVV.

The DNA for the CDR3 is TGTGCCAGCAGTAGGGGGAGCCTCCAAGAGACCCAGTACTTC. Its translation: CASSRGSLQETQYF. V is TRBV6-1 and J is TRBJ2-5, with D possibly matching TRBD1 (6 bases). The CDR3 spans 14 residues. Trimming removed 5 bases from V and 1 base from J, with 11 bases in between. Germline values: CDR1 MNHNS, CDR2 SASEGT.

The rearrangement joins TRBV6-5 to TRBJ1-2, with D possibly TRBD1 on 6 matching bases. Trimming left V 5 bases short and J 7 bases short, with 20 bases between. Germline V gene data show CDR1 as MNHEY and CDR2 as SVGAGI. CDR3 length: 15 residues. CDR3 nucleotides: TGTGCCAGCAGTCCCCCCCCAGGGGCAGGGAGTGGCTACACCTTC. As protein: CASSPPPGAGSGYTF.

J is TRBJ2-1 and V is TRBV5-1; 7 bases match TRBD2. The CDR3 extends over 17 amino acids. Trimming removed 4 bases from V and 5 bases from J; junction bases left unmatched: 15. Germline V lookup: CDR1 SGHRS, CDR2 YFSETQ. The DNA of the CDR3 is TGCGCCAGCAGCCCTGCCTTCCTCGCAGCGGGAAACAATGAGCAGTTCTTC. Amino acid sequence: CASSPAFLAAGNNEQFF.

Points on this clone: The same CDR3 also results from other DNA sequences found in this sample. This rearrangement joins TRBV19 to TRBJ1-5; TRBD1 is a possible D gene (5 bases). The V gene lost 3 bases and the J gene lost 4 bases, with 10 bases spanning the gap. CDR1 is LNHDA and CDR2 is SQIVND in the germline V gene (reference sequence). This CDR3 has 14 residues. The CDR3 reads CASSIRDGNQPQHF. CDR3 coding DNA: TGTGCCAGTAGTATTAGGGACGGGAATCAGCCCCAGCATTTT.

CDR3 sequence reads: CASSLRSGETQYF. In nucleotides, the CDR3 is TGTGCCAGCAGCTTGCGAAGCGGGGAGACCCAGTACTTC. The V call is TRBV5-6, the J call TRBJ2-5; the D gene is possibly TRBD2 (6 bases). Trimming removed 1 base at V and 5 bases at J, with 9 bases between. The CDR3 spans 13 residues. The V gene's germline CDR1 is SGHDT and CDR2 YYEEEE.

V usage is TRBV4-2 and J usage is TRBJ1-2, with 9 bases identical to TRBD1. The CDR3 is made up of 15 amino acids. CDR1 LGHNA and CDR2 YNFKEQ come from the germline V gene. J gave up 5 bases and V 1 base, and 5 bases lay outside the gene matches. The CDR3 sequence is CASSQGQGGPYGYTF. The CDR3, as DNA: TGTGCCAGCAGCCAAGGACAGGGGGGCCCTTATGGCTACACCTTC.

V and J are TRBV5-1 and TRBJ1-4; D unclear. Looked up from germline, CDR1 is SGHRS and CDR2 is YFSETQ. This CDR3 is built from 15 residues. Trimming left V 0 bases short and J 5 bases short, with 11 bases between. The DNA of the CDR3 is TGCGCCAGCAGCTTGGGAGGGCTAGAGAATGAAAAACTGTTTTTT. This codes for CASSLGGLENEKLFF.

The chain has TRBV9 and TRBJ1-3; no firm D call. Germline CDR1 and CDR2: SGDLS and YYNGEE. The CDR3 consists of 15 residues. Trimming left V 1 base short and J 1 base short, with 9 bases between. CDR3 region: CASSVNDWSGNTIYF. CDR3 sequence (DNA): TGTGCCAGCAGCGTAAATGACTGGTCTGGAAACACCATATATTTT.

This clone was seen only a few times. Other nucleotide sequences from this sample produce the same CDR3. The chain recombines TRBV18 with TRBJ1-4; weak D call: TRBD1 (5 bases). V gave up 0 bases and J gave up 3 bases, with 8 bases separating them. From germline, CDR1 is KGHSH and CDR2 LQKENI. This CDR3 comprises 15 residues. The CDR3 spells CASSPPRGSNEKLFF. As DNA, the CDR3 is TGTGCCAGCTCACCACCCCGGGGGTCTAATGAAAAACTGTTTTTT.

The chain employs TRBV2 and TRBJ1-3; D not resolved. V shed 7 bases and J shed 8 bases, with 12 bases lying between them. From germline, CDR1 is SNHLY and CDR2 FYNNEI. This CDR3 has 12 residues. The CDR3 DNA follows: TGTGCCAGCACCCCCGGTGCGGACACCATATATTTT. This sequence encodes CASTPGADTIYF.

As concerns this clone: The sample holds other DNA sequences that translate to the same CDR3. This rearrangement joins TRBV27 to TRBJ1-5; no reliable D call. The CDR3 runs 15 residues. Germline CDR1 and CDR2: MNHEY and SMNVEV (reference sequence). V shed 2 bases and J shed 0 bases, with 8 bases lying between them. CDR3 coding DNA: TGTGCCAGCAGTTTAGGTGGGCCTAGCAATCAGCCCCAGCATTTT. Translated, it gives CASSLGGPSNQPQHF.

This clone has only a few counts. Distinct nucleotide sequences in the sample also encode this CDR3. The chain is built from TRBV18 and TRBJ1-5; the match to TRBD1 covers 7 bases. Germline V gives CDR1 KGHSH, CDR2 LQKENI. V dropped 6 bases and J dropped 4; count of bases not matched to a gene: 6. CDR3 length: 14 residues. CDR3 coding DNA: TGTGCCAGCTCGCCGGGACAGCCTAATCAGCCCCAGCATTTT. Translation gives CASSPGQPNQPQHF.

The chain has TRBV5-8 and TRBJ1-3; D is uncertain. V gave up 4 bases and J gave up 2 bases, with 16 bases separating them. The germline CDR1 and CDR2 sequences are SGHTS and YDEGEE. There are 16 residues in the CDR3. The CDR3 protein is CASSPRRSGTGNTIYF. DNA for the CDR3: TGTGCCAGCAGCCCGAGGAGGTCGGGAACTGGAAACACCATATATTTT.

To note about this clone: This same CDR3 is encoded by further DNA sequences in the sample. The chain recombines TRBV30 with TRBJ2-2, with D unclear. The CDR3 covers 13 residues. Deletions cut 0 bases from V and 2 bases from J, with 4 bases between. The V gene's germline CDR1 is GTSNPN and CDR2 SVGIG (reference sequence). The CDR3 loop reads CAWSVRNTGELFF. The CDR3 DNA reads TGTGCCTGGAGTGTACGAAACACCGGGGAGCTGTTTTTT.

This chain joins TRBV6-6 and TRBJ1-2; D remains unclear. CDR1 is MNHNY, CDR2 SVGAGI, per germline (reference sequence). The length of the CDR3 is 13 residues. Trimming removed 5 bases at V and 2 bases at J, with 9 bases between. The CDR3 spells CASSNGRNYGYTF. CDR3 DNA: TGTGCCAGCAGTAACGGTAGGAACTATGGCTACACCTTC.

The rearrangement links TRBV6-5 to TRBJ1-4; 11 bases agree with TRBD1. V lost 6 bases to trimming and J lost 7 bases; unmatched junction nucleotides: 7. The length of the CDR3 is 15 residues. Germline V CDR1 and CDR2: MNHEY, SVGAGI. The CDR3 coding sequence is TGTGCCAGCAGCCTCGGACAGGGGGCTTTTGAAAAACTGTTTTTT. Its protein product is CASSLGQGAFEKLFF.

The CDR3 DNA is TGTGCCAGGCGCCCCGACACGTCTCGACCGAGCAATCAGCCCCAGCATTTT. Its translation is CARRPDTSRPSNQPQHF. The chain has TRBV7-9 and TRBJ1-5; D uncertain. V was clipped by 9 bases and J by 1 base, with 22 bases between them. Germline values: CDR1 SEHNR, CDR2 FQNEAQ (reference sequence). CDR3 length equals 17 residues. The complete variable domain, with remaining parts taken from reference TRBV7-9 and TRBJ1-5, reads DTGVSQNPRHKITKRGQNVTFRCDPISEHNRLYWYRQTLGQGPEFLTYFQNEAQLEKSRLLSDRFSAERPKGSFSTLEIQRTEQGDSAMYLCARRPDTSRPSNQPQHFGDGTRLSIL.

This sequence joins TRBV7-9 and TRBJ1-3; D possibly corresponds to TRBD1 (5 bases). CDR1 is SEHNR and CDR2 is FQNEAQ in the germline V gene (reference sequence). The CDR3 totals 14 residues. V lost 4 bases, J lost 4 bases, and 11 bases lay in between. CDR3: CASSWDFKGNTIYF. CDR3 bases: TGTGCCAGCAGCTGGGACTTCAAGGGAAACACCATATATTTT.

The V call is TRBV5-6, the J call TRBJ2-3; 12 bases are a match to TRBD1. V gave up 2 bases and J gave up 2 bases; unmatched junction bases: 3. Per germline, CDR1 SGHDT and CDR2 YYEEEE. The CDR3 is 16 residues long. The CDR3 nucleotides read TGTGCCAGCAGCTTTTGGGACAGGGGGCTCACAGATACGCAGTATTTT. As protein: CASSFWDRGLTDTQYF.

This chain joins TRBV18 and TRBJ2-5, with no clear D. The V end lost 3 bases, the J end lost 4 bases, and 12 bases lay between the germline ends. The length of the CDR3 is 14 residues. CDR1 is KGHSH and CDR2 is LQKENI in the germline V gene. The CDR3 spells CASSPTGNLETQYF. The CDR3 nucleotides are TGTGCCAGCTCACCTACCGGCAACTTAGAGACCCAGTACTTC.